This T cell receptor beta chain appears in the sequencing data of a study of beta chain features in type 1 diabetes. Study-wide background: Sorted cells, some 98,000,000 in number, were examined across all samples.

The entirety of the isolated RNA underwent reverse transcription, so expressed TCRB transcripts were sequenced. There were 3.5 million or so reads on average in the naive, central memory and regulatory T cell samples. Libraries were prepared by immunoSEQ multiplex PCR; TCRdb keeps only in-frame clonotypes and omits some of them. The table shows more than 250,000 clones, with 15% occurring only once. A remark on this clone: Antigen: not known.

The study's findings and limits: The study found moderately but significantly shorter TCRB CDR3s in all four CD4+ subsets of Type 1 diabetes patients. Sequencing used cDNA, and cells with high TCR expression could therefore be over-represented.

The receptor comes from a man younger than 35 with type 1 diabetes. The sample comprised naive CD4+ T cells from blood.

DNA of the CDR3: TGCGCCAGCAGCCAAGATCCAAGTTTCAGGGGGCAGAACAATGAGCAGTTCTTC. This codes for CASSQDPSFRGQNNEQFF. The V gene is TRBV4-3, the J gene TRBJ2-1; 8 nucleotides agree with TRBD1. Trimming cost V 0 bases and J 5 bases; bases outside gene matches: 12. Germline loops: CDR1 LGHNA, CDR2 YSLEER. The CDR3 runs to 18 residues.